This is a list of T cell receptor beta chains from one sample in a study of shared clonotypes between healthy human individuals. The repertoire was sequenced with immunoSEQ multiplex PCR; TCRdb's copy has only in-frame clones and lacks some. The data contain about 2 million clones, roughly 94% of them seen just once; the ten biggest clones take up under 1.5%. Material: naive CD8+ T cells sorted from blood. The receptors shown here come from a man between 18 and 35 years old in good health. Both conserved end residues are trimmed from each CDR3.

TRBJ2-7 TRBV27 ASKLKSPIFTYEQY
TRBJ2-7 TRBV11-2 ASSDIAGGVYEQY
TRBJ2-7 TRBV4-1 ASSQASSGAYEQY
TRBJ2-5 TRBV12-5 ASGVAQETQY
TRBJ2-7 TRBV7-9 ASSLEGGSYEQY
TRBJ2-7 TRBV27 ASSPPRRGGRYEQY
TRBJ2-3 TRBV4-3 ASSQDSLAGETDTQY
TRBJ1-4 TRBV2 ASSEAGQGIMSKLF
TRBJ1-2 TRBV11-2 ASSPNRAGYT
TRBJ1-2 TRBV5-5 ASSLKTGAHYGYT
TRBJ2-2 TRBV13 ASSSTGTGGVDGELF
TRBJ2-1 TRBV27 ASSSTTGGKNQQF
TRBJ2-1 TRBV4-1 ASSQQKFSGIEQF
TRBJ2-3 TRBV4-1 ASSQEPIVGDTQY
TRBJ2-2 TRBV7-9 ASSFGGNTGELF
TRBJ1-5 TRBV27 ASSPGTVSNQPQH
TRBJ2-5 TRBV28 ASRISGGGQETQY
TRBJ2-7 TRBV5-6 ASSGGPGPYEQY
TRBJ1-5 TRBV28 ASSLGQPLDQPQH
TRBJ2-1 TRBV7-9 ASSSGQGTGIEQF
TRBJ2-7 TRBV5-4 ASSLFQGSDEQY
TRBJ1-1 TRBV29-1 SVGPPASEAF
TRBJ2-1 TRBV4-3 ASSPTRGPYNEQF